The rows below give T cell receptor beta chains drawn from one sample of a study of CXCR3-negative and CXCR3-positive naive CD8 T cells. TCRdb reprocessed the 5' RACE reads and reports one entry per CDR3 protein, with no DNA. This table lists under 45,000 distinct CDR3 sequences. Specimen: memory CD8+ T cells from blood. These TCRs come from a human donor in good health. Some clones in this sample may be carry-over from other donors' samples. CDR3s include the opening cysteine and the closing phenylalanine or tryptophan. The size entry is marked missing in some rows and otherwise reads once, few, many or a size class.

.,TRBJ2-2,TRBV29-1,CSPWGDAGELFF
.,TRBJ2-1,TRBV28,CASSFRENEQFF
.,TRBJ2-5,TRBV29-1,CSVETRGRETQYF
.,TRBJ2-7,TRBV4-1,CASSLRTLAGDYEQYF
.,TRBJ2-1,TRBV27,CASSGLAGRGEQFF
.,TRBJ2-7,TRBV28,CASSLVASGGALLLYEQYF
.,TRBJ2-2,TRBV29-1,CSVLQGNTGELFF
.,TRBJ1-5,TRBV12-3/TRBV12-4,CASSLEGVFGNQPQHF
medium-sized,TRBJ2-1,TRBV20-1,CSARGDGGSTYNEQFF
.,TRBJ2-1,TRBV29-1,CSVSGTSDEQFF
.,TRBJ2-7,TRBV9,CASSPWGSEQYF
.,TRBJ2-7,TRBV7-2,CASTGTPAYEQYF
.,TRBJ2-3,TRBV7-3,CASSFGSGATDTQYF
.,TRBJ2-1,TRBV6-2/TRBV6-3,CASSYSSGHSYNEQFF
.,TRBJ2-7,TRBV6-5,CASSPPLGEQYF
.,TRBJ2-7,TRBV9,CASSVAAVAGAYEQYF
.,TRBJ2-5,TRBV7-9,CASSLVWELADNQETQYF
.,TRBJ2-2,TRBV4-1,CASSQGWNTGELFF
.,TRBJ2-1,TRBV4-3,CASSQDRWSSYNEQFF
.,TRBJ2-3,TRBV29-1,CSVEPLWEGTDTQYF
.,TRBJ2-5,TRBV19,CASSIKGTQYF
.,TRBJ1-1,TRBV7-2,CASSPPEGGAFF
.,TRBJ2-3,TRBV28,CASSLFFGGADTQYF
.,TRBJ2-3,TRBV29-1,CSVDVTDTQYF
.,TRBJ2-2,TRBV5-1,CASSLRDFPNTGELFF
.,TRBJ2-1,TRBV7-3,CASSPGLPNEQFF
.,TRBJ2-5,TRBV25-1,CASSEFSKSRVEETQYF
.,TRBJ1-1,TRBV25-1,CASSVQGVNTEAFF
.,TRBJ1-3,TRBV30,CAWIPIPSGHGNTIYF
.,TRBJ2-4,TRBV3-1,CASSQDPRAKNIQYF
.,TRBJ1-1,TRBV18,CASSPERENTEAFF
.,TRBJ1-1,TRBV13,CASSAGMGNTEAFF
.,TRBJ1-1,TRBV7-9,CASSFTPAEMNTEAFF
.,TRBJ1-6,TRBV20-1,CSPPTGGVSPLHF
.,TRBJ2-1,TRBV3-1,CASSQDWTSGVLGNEQFF
.,TRBJ2-1,TRBV15,CATSTGTSGRGEQFF
.,TRBJ2-7,TRBV6-4,CASSDSGSGDSGSKDEQYF
.,TRBJ2-3,TRBV7-2,CASSLHRETDTQYF
.,TRBJ1-1,TRBV29-1,CSVEVGNTEALF
.,TRBJ1-5,TRBV28,CASKAQGSNQPQHF
.,TRBJ2-7,TRBV19,CASSPRNEQYF
.,TRBJ2-7,TRBV6-2/TRBV6-3,CASRKGQSYEQYF
.,TRBJ2-1,TRBV7-9,CASNIQGSHNEQFF
.,TRBJ2-1,TRBV11-2,CASSLELAGGNEQFF
.,TRBJ2-3,TRBV4-1,CASSQVTSSTDTQYF
.,TRBJ2-3,TRBV4-1,CASSHNSGGAPDTQYF
.,TRBJ2-3,TRBV7-9,CASSSTGDTQYF
.,TRBJ2-1,TRBV29-1,CSVHLAGVFRNEQFF